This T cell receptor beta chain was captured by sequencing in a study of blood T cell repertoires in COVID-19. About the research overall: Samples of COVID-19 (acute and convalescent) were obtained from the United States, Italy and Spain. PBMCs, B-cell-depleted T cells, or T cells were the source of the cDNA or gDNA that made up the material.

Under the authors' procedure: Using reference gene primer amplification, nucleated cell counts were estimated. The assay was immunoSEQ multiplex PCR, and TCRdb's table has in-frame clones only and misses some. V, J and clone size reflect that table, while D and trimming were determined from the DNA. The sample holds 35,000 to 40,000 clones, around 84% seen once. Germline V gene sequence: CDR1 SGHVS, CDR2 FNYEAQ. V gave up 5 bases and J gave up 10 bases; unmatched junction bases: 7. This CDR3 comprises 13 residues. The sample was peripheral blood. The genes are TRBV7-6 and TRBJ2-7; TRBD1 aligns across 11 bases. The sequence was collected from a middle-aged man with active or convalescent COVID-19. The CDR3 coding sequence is TGTGCCAGCAGCAAGGGGACAGGGGGAGATCAGTACTTC. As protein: CASSKGTGGDQYF.